Listed here are 27 T cell receptor beta chains from one sample, sequenced in a study of shared clonotypes between healthy human individuals. Sequencing used immunoSEQ multiplex PCR; TCRdb keeps in-frame clones, though not all of them. The sample holds over a million clones, roughly 96% seen once. Specimen: naive CD4+ T cells sorted from blood. Subset meaning: CD45RA+ positively selected. These receptors all come from a man aged 25-45 years in good health.

This chain connects TRBV5-6 to TRBJ1-5; D call uncertain. The ends were cut back, 4 bases at V and 0 bases at J, with 14 bases in the middle. The CDR3 covers 16 residues. The germline V gene encodes CDR1 SGHDT and CDR2 YYEEEE. The chain's CDR3 is CASSRNGPSSNQPQHF. The DNA of the CDR3 is TGTGCCAGCAGCAGGAACGGACCGAGTAGCAATCAGCCCCAGCATTTT. Full variable domain (remainder filled in from reference TRBV5-6 and TRBJ1-5): DAGVTQSPTHLIKTRGQQVTLRCSPKSGHDTVSWYQQALGQGPQFIFQYYEEEERQRGNFPDRFSGHQFPNYSSELNVNALLLGDSALYLCASSRNGPSSNQPQHFGDGTRLSIL.

CDR3 DNA sequence: TGTGCCAGCAGCTTAGCTTGGGACACGGCAGCCAAAAACATTCAGTACTTC. This encodes CASSLAWDTAAKNIQYF. The chain joins TRBV7-8 to TRBJ2-4; tentatively, D is TRBD1 (6 bases). The CDR3 spans 17 residues. The V end lost 0 bases, the J end lost 0 bases, and 12 bases lay between the germline ends. Germline V gene data show CDR1 as SGHVS and CDR2 as FQNEAQ.

Only one count was recorded for this clone. The chain combines TRBV14 with TRBJ2-7; D not resolved. This CDR3 comprises 16 residues. Trimming cost V 2 bases and J 3 bases, with 17 bases left between them. Germline CDR1 is SGHDN and CDR2 is FVKESK. CDR3: CASSQRPSTSLYEQYF. CDR3 DNA sequence: TGTGCCAGCAGCCAAAGACCCTCAACCAGCCTCTACGAGCAGTACTTC.

This chain connects TRBV5-4 to TRBJ2-3; 7 positions agree with TRBD1. J gave up 0 bases and V 6 bases, and 4 bases lay outside the gene matches. CDR3 length equals 14 residues. Germline V lookup: CDR1 SGHNT, CDR2 YYREEE (reference sequence). CDR3 in DNA: TGTGCCAGCACCGGGACAGCTAGCACAGATACGCAGTATTTT. Translating it yields CASTGTASTDTQYF.

The chain joins TRBV7-9 to TRBJ1-1; a weak D match, TRBD1 (5 bases). Per germline, CDR1 SEHNR and CDR2 FQNEAQ (reference sequence). This CDR3 is 16 amino acids long. V shed 5 bases and J shed 0 bases, with 16 bases lying between them. The CDR3 is CASSRSGGRMNTEAFF. CDR3 nucleotide sequence: TGTGCCAGCAGCCGCTCCGGGGGAAGGATGAACACTGAAGCTTTCTTT. Based on the CDR3 plus reference TRBV7-9 and TRBJ1-1, the full variable domain is DTGVSQNPRHKITKRGQNVTFRCDPISEHNRLYWYRQTLGQGPEFLTYFQNEAQLEKSRLLSDRFSAERPKGSFSTLEIQRTEQGDSAMYLCASSRSGGRMNTEAFFGQGTRLTVV.

This chain joins TRBV5-1 and TRBJ2-7, with 7 bases fitting TRBD2. J gave up 7 bases and V 4 bases, and 8 bases lay outside the gene matches. This CDR3 contains 13 residues. The germline gives CDR1 SGHRS, CDR2 YFSETQ. CDR3 bases: TGCGCCAGCAGCGGCGATCAGGGAGGGGAGCAGTACTTC. Translation: CASSGDQGGEQYF.

The chain couples TRBV18 to TRBJ1-3; 7 nucleotides match TRBD1. The CDR3 is made up of 16 amino acids. Looked up from germline, CDR1 is KGHSH and CDR2 is LQKENI. V lost 2 bases and J lost 4; bases outside the gene matches: 8. The CDR3 coding sequence is TGTGCCAGCTCACCAATAGAGGGGGCAACAGGAAACACCATATATTTT. This encodes CASSPIEGATGNTIYF.

The V gene is TRBV7-8, the J gene TRBJ2-7; D call uncertain. Trimming removed 4 bases from V and 0 bases from J, with 13 bases in between. Germline loops: CDR1 SGHVS, CDR2 FQNEAQ. The CDR3 covers 15 residues. The CDR3: CASSSPDLSSYEQYF. Written as DNA, the CDR3 is TGTGCCAGCAGCTCCCCCGACTTGAGCTCCTACGAGCAGTACTTC.

This chain joins TRBV5-4 and TRBJ2-5; possibly TRBD2 for D (5 bases). CDR1 and CDR2 from the germline V gene are SGHNT and YYREEE (reference sequence). The CDR3 is 13 amino acids. V lost 4 bases and J lost 3, with 10 bases in between. The CDR3 DNA is TGTGCCAGCAGCCCGGGGATAGAAGAGACCCAGTACTTC. Translated: CASSPGIEETQYF. Full variable domain (missing parts from reference TRBV5-4 and TRBJ2-5): ETGVTQSPTHLIKTRGQQVTLRCSSQSGHNTVSWYQQALGQGPQFIFQYYREEENGRGNFPPRFSGLQFPNYSSELNVNALELDDSALYLCASSPGIEETQYFGPGTRLLVL.

The CDR3 coding sequence is TGTGCCAGCAGTCGCAACCTGGGGAGCGAGCAGTACTTC. This gives the protein CASSRNLGSEQYF. J is TRBJ2-7 and V is TRBV6-5; D possibly corresponds to TRBD2 (5 bases). Trimming pared 5 bases from V and 6 bases from J, leaving 14 bases between. Germline CDR1 and CDR2: MNHEY and SVGAGI. This CDR3 spans 13 amino acids.

The CDR3 here is CASSLRPAGASYNEQFF. Written as DNA, the CDR3 is TGTGCCAGCAGCTTACGGCCCGCGGGAGCGTCCTACAATGAGCAGTTCTTC. The rearrangement links TRBV11-2 to TRBJ2-1, with 7 positions matching TRBD2. J was trimmed by 1 base and V by 2 bases; bases with no gene match: 8. Germline CDR1 reads SGHAT; CDR2 reads FQNNGV. This CDR3 has 17 residues.

Points on this clone: The same CDR3 arises from other DNA sequences in this sample as well. As DNA, the CDR3 is TGTGCCAGCCGACCCTCTGGCTCCTACGAGCAGTACTTC. Its protein product is CASRPSGSYEQYF. This sequence joins TRBV27 and TRBJ2-7; D remains ambiguous. There are 13 residues in the CDR3. Germline CDR1 is MNHEY and CDR2 is SMNVEV (reference sequence). V was shortened by 8 bases and J by 0 bases, with 11 bases between the two germline ends.

The chain couples TRBV5-1 to TRBJ2-1, with 8 nucleotides matching TRBD2. Losses at the gene ends were 3 bases for V and 3 bases for J; bases not matched to a gene: 8. CDR3 length equals 16 residues. Germline V CDR1 and CDR2: SGHRS, YFSETQ. The CDR3 protein is CASSSGQLAGYNEQFF. In DNA form, the CDR3 reads TGCGCCAGCAGCTCCGGACAGCTAGCGGGCTACAATGAGCAGTTCTTC.

The CDR3 bases are TGTGCCAGCAGTTACGAAGCTCGCAGGGGGCACACGCAGTATTTT. Protein product: CASSYEARRGHTQYF. The rearrangement uses TRBV6-5 and TRBJ2-3; 8 positions agree with TRBD1. This CDR3 is built from 15 residues. Germline assignment: CDR1 MNHEY and CDR2 SVGAGI. V lost 2 bases to trimming and J lost 9 bases; unmatched junction nucleotides: 10.

V and J are TRBV7-2 and TRBJ2-7; 7 nucleotides match TRBD1. Germline V gene data show CDR1 as SGHTA and CDR2 as FQGNSA. The CDR3 contains 15 residues. V lost 3 bases and J lost 3; bases outside the gene matches: 8. CDR3 sequence: CASSFYQGVGYEQYF. CDR3 DNA: TGTGCCAGCAGCTTTTACCAGGGGGTCGGCTACGAGCAGTACTTC. Looking up the rest from reference TRBV7-2 and TRBJ2-7 gives the full variable domain: GAGVSQSPSNKVTEKGKDVELRCDPISGHTALYWYRQSLGQGLEFLIYFQGNSAPDKSGLPSDRFSAERTGGSVSTLTIQRTQQEDSAVYLCASSFYQGVGYEQYFGPGTRLTVT.

The J gene is TRBJ1-1, the V gene TRBV19; 7 bases agree with TRBD1. Per the germline V gene, CDR1 is LNHDA and CDR2 is SQIVND (reference sequence). The CDR3 sequence is 14 residues long. V shed 9 bases and J 4 bases; nucleotides not matched to a gene: 11. The CDR3 protein is CASTRGGVFTEAFF. CDR3 nucleotides: TGTGCCAGCACCAGGGGGGGGGTCTTCACTGAAGCTTTCTTT.

This chain uses TRBV2 with TRBJ1-1; weak D call: TRBD1 (5 bases). The CDR3 totals 13 residues. Looked up from germline, CDR1 is SNHLY and CDR2 is FYNNEI. V lost 5 bases, J lost 4 bases, and 11 bases lay in between. The CDR3 DNA follows: TGTGCCAGCAGTAGGGACGGGGCCACTGAAGCTTTCTTT. Its translation: CASSRDGATEAFF.

The genes are TRBV10-3 and TRBJ2-7; D is possibly TRBD1 or TRBD2 (5 bases each). The CDR3 is 13 amino acids. V shed 6 bases and J shed 6 bases, with 15 bases lying between them. The germline CDR1 and CDR2 sequences are ENHRY and SYGVKD. CDR3 nucleotide sequence: TGTGCCATCAGAGTTGGGGGTTATGGCGAGCAGTACTTC. It yields the protein CAIRVGGYGEQYF.

With respect to this clone: This sample includes further DNA sequences coding for the same CDR3. The genes are TRBV5-1 and TRBJ1-1, with TRBD1 matching over 9 bases. J gave up 1 base and V 4 bases, and 2 bases lay outside the gene matches. CDR3 size: 14 residues. CDR1 and CDR2 (germline): SGHRS, YFSETQ. Here the CDR3 reads CASSAQGANTEAFF. The CDR3 nucleotides read TGCGCCAGCAGCGCACAGGGGGCGAACACTGAAGCTTTCTTT. The full variable domain, rest sourced from reference TRBV5-1 and TRBJ1-1, is KAGVTQTPRYLIKTRGQQVTLSCSPISGHRSVSWYQQTPGQGLQFLFEYFSETQRNKGNFPGRFSGRQFSNSRSEMNVSTLELGDSALYLCASSAQGANTEAFFGQGTRLTVV.

V and J are TRBV28 and TRBJ2-1; 9 bases match TRBD2. Germline V CDR1 and CDR2: MDHEN, SYDVKM. This CDR3 region has 15 residues. The ends lost 6 bases at V and 8 bases at J; junction bases unmatched: 11. CDR3 nucleotide sequence: TGTGCCAGCAGAACCGGGACTAGCAGCCAGGATGAGCAGTTCTTC. It specifies CASRTGTSSQDEQFF. Based on the CDR3 plus reference TRBV28 and TRBJ2-1, the full variable domain is DVKVTQSSRYLVKRTGEKVFLECVQDMDHENMFWYRQDPGLGLRLIYFSYDVKMKEKGDIPEGYSVSREKKERFSLILESASTNQTSMYLCASRTGTSSQDEQFFGPGTRLTVL.

Turning to this clone: Other DNA sequences of this sample code for an identical CDR3. The chain links TRBV2 to TRBJ2-2; D is unresolved. The CDR3 totals 11 residues. With 4 bases removed from V and 6 bases from J, the gap between germline ends came to 3 bases. Germline CDR1 is SNHLY and CDR2 is FYNNEI. The CDR3 is CASSVAGELFF. DNA of the CDR3: TGTGCCAGCAGTGTCGCCGGGGAGCTGTTTTTT.

The chain uses TRBV27 and TRBJ2-5, with a weak D call TRBD1 (6 bases). V was shortened by 7 bases and J by 4 bases, with 19 bases between the two germline ends. In germline, CDR1 is MNHEY, CDR2 SMNVEV (reference sequence). The CDR3 contains 15 residues. CDR3 DNA: TGTGCCAGCACCCGCATAGGGGGTACAGGAGAGACCCAGTACTTC. Translation gives CASTRIGGTGETQYF.

The DNA of the CDR3 is TGTGCCAGCTCAACCCAGGGTGAGAATGAGCAGTTCTTC. It specifies CASSTQGENEQFF. The chain recombines TRBV18 with TRBJ2-1; TRBD1 might be the D (5 bases). Trimming cost V 5 bases and J 7 bases, with 12 bases left between them. Germline CDR1 and CDR2: KGHSH and LQKENI. The CDR3 covers 13 residues.

CDR3 sequence reads: CASSPRGGGAFF. The CDR3 DNA follows: TGTGCCAGCAGCCCGCGGGGGGGAGGTGCTTTCTTT. V and J are TRBV9 and TRBJ1-1, with D maybe TRBD1 (5 bases). The V gene's germline CDR1 is SGDLS and CDR2 YYNGEE. The length of the CDR3 is 12 residues. Trimming removed 4 bases at V and 11 bases at J, with 15 bases between. The variable domain in full, completed from reference TRBV9 and TRBJ1-1, reads DSGVTQTPKHLITATGQRVTLRCSPRSGDLSVYWYQQSLDQGLQFLIQYYNGEERAKGNILERFSAQQFPDLHSELNLSSLELGDSALYFCASSPRGGGAFFGQGTRLTVV.

The chain recombines TRBV7-9 with TRBJ1-4; TRBD1 matches at 7 bases. The CDR3 runs 14 residues. CDR1 and CDR2 (germline): SEHNR, FQNEAQ (reference sequence). J gave up 4 bases and V 5 bases, and 4 bases lay outside the gene matches. CDR3 sequence: CASSPAGGNEKLFF. The DNA for the CDR3 is TGTGCCAGCAGCCCGGCAGGGGGTAATGAAAAACTGTTTTTT. Full variable domain (outside the CDR3, taken from reference TRBV7-9 and TRBJ1-4): DTGVSQNPRHKITKRGQNVTFRCDPISEHNRLYWYRQTLGQGPEFLTYFQNEAQLEKSRLLSDRFSAERPKGSFSTLEIQRTEQGDSAMYLCASSPAGGNEKLFFGSGTQLSVL.

The chain combines TRBV7-9 with TRBJ2-3; D gene unclear. This CDR3 has 17 residues. Per germline, CDR1 SEHNR and CDR2 FQNEAQ (reference sequence). Between the trimmed V and J ends, which lost 2 bases and 2 bases, there was a span of 17 bases. CDR3: CASSLLMSDQDTDTQYF. The CDR3 DNA sequence: TGTGCCAGCAGCTTATTAATGTCGGACCAAGACACAGATACGCAGTATTTT.

The CDR3 loop reads CASSFLLSGSYNEQFF. The CDR3 coding sequence is TGTGCCAGCAGTTTTCTCTTAAGCGGCTCATACAATGAGCAGTTCTTC. The chain recombines TRBV27 with TRBJ2-1; tentatively, D is TRBD2 (5 bases). This CDR3 is 16 amino acids long. The germline CDR1 and CDR2 sequences are MNHEY and SMNVEV (reference sequence). Between the trimmed V and J ends, which lost 3 bases and 4 bases, there was a span of 16 bases.